These T cell receptor beta chains were read from a single sample in a study of metastatic and nonmetastatic thyroid tumors. TCRdb reprocessed the PCR reads via MiXCR. The profile covers fewer than 40,000 clones, with 20% to 25% appearing a single time and 9.2% taken by the ten largest. The specimen sequenced was blood. All receptors derive from a female donor with papillary thyroid cancer or a benign thyroid nodule (not recorded which). Some clones in this sample may be carry-over from other donors' samples. Both conserved end residues are part of each CDR3. A D gene is named only where the DNA matches it firmly. Part of the rows lack a size; the others show once, few, many or a class for expanded clones.

size: .; J: TRBJ1-1; D: .; length: 13; V: TRBV27; DNA: TGTTCCAGCACTTGGGTCAGGGCCACTGAAGCTTTCTTT; CDR3: CSSTWVRATEAFF
size: .; J: TRBJ1-5; D: .; length: 14; V: TRBV6-1; DNA: TGTGCCAGCAGTGAAGGGGGAGGGGCTCAGCCCCAGCATTTT; CDR3: CASSEGGGAQPQHF
size: .; J: TRBJ2-7; D: .; length: 15; V: TRBV7-9; DNA: TGTGCCAGCAGGGGGGAAACCCCCTTCTCTTACGAGCAGTACTTC; CDR3: CASRGETPFSYEQYF
size: few; J: TRBJ1-5; D: .; length: 13; V: TRBV28; DNA: TGTGCCAGCACATCAGTCAGAAATCAGCCCCAGAATTTT; CDR3: CASTSVRNQPQNF
size: many; J: TRBJ2-3; D: .; length: 14; V: TRBV3-1; DNA: TGTGCCAGCAGCCAAGGTTCGGTCTATGATACGCAGTATTTT; CDR3: CASSQGSVYDTQYF
size: .; J: TRBJ2-5; D: .; length: 14; V: TRBV3-1; DNA: TGTGCCAGCATCCCGGGATACTCACCGGAGACCCAGTACTTC; CDR3: CASIPGYSPETQYF
size: once; J: TRBJ1-5; D: .; length: 13; V: TRBV18; DNA: TGTGCCAGCTCCCTTGCGTGGGGCGAGCCCCAGCATTTT; CDR3: CASSLAWGEPQHF
size: medium-sized; J: TRBJ2-7; D: .; length: 14; V: TRBV20-1; DNA: TGCAGTGCTAGAGATCTCCAGGACTCCTACGAGCAGTACTTC; CDR3: CSARDLQDSYEQYF
size: few; J: TRBJ2-1; D: .; length: 14; V: TRBV12-3/TRBV12-4; DNA: TGTGCCAGCAGTTTTGGGCTATTGGGGAATGAGCAGTTCTTC; CDR3: CASSFGLLGNEQFF
size: many; J: TRBJ2-1; D: .; length: 16; V: TRBV29-1; DNA: TGCAGCGTTGAAGATCCCGGGGGAAGCTCCTACAATGAGCAGTTCTTC; CDR3: CSVEDPGGSSYNEQFF
size: .; J: TRBJ1-3; D: TRBD1; length: 16; V: TRBV11-1; DNA: TGTGCCAGCAGCTTAGAAGGACAGGGTTCTGGAAACACCATATATTTT; CDR3: CASSLEGQGSGNTIYF
size: many; J: TRBJ2-2; D: .; length: 13; V: TRBV20-1; DNA: TGCAGTGCTAGACGGGCGACCACCGGGGAGCTGTTTTTT; CDR3: CSARRATTGELFF
size: many; J: TRBJ1-3; D: .; length: 15; V: TRBV7-9; DNA: TGTGCCAGCAGCGAAGGAGGGAGGTCTGGAAACACCATATATTTT; CDR3: CASSEGGRSGNTIYF
size: many; J: TRBJ1-2; D: .; length: 15; V: TRBV20-1; DNA: TGCAGTTTAGATTACAGGAACTCACCCTCTATGGGCTACACCTTC; CDR3: CSLDYRNSPSMGYTF
size: many; J: TRBJ2-1; D: TRBD2; length: 16; V: TRBV10-3; DNA: TGTGCCATCAGTGCCGGGACTAGCGGGGTCTACAATGAGCAGTTCTTC; CDR3: CAISAGTSGVYNEQFF
size: many; J: TRBJ1-2; D: .; length: 15; V: TRBV28; DNA: TGTGCCAGCAGAACTACAGGTTCAGCTAACTATGGCTACACCTTC; CDR3: CASRTTGSANYGYTF
size: many; J: TRBJ1-2; D: .; length: 15; V: TRBV2; DNA: TGTGCCAGCACCGAGGAGGTCAGACTTAACTATGGCTACACCTTC; CDR3: CASTEEVRLNYGYTF
size: many; J: TRBJ1-5; D: .; length: 11; V: TRBV20-1; DNA: TGCAGTGTAGGAGGGTTTCAGCCCCAGCATTTT; CDR3: CSVGGFQPQHF
size: many; J: TRBJ2-1; D: TRBD2; length: 15; V: TRBV7-6; DNA: TGTGCCAGCAGCGCGTCTAGCGGATCCTACAATGAGCAGTTCTTC; CDR3: CASSASSGSYNEQFF
size: many; J: TRBJ2-5; D: .; length: 14; V: TRBV5-1; DNA: TGCGCCAGCGGCGAACCGACTAGTCAAGAGACCCAGTACTTC; CDR3: CASGEPTSQETQYF
size: medium-sized; J: TRBJ2-7; D: .; length: 14; V: TRBV28; DNA: TGTGCCAGCGCAGATTTCGGAGGCTCCTACGAGCAGTACTTC; CDR3: CASADFGGSYEQYF
size: many; J: TRBJ2-3; D: .; length: 11; V: TRBV7-2; DNA: TGTGCCAGCAGCTTCACAGATACGCAGTATTTT; CDR3: CASSFTDTQYF
size: many; J: TRBJ2-5; D: .; length: 14; V: TRBV6-2/TRBV6-3; DNA: TGTGCCAGCACCATAACAGGGTTCCAAGAGACCCAGTACTTC; CDR3: CASTITGFQETQYF
size: many; J: TRBJ2-7; D: .; length: 14; V: TRBV3-1; DNA: TGTGCCAGCAGATCCCATAGCGGAGCCTACGAGCAGTACTTC; CDR3: CASRSHSGAYEQYF
size: few; J: TRBJ2-2; D: TRBD2; length: 16; V: TRBV6-5; DNA: TGTGACAGCAGTTACCTAGCGGTTACGAACACCGGGCAGCTGTTTTTT; CDR3: CDSSYLAVTNTGQLFF
size: many; J: TRBJ2-3; D: TRBD2; length: 16; V: TRBV6-1; DNA: TGTGCCAGCAACACGGGAGGGGTCGGCTACACAGATACGCAGTATTTT; CDR3: CASNTGGVGYTDTQYF
size: many; J: TRBJ2-1; D: TRBD2; length: 16; V: TRBV5-1; DNA: TGCGCCAGCAGCTTGTCCGGGACTAGCGGATACAATGAGCAGTTCTTC; CDR3: CASSLSGTSGYNEQFF
size: .; J: TRBJ1-5; D: .; length: 14; V: TRBV28; DNA: TGTGCCACCCATGCGAGGTATAGCAATCAGCCCCAGCATTTT; CDR3: CATHARYSNQPQHF
size: many; J: TRBJ2-1; D: .; length: 13; V: TRBV7-6; DNA: TGTGCCAGCAGCTTAGCGTCCTGGAATGAGCAGTTCTTC; CDR3: CASSLASWNEQFF
size: many; J: TRBJ2-5; D: .; length: 11; V: TRBV3-1; DNA: TGTGCCAGCAGCCGGCAAGAGACCCAGTACTTC; CDR3: CASSRQETQYF
size: many; J: TRBJ2-3; D: .; length: 16; V: TRBV12-3/TRBV12-4; DNA: TGTGCCAGCAGTTTTGGGATAAACGTCGCCACAGATACGCAGTATTTT; CDR3: CASSFGINVATDTQYF
size: many; J: TRBJ1-3; D: .; length: 15; V: TRBV12-3/TRBV12-4; DNA: TGTGCCAGCAGTGATGGGACTTTCTCTGGAAACACCATATATTTT; CDR3: CASSDGTFSGNTIYF
size: .; J: TRBJ1-6; D: .; length: 14; V: TRBV27; DNA: TGTGCCAGCAGTTTACAGGAGGTGTATTCACCCCTCCACTTT; CDR3: CASSLQEVYSPLHF
size: many; J: TRBJ2-1; D: .; length: 14; V: TRBV27; DNA: TGTGCCAGCAGTCCGAGTGGAACCTACAATGAGCAGTTCTTC; CDR3: CASSPSGTYNEQFF
size: .; J: TRBJ1-1; D: .; length: 14; V: TRBV30; DNA: TGTGCCTGGAGTACGGGGGGGACCAACACTGAAGCTTTCTTT; CDR3: CAWSTGGTNTEAFF
size: medium-sized; J: TRBJ2-1; D: TRBD1; length: 19; V: TRBV28; DNA: TGTGCCAGCAGACAAACACGGACAGGGAACTACCGATCCTACAATGAGCAGTTCTTC; CDR3: CASRQTRTGNYRSYNEQFF
size: medium-sized; J: TRBJ2-1; D: TRBD2; length: 18; V: TRBV6-5; DNA: TGTGCCAGCAGTTACTCGATGCCTAGCGGGAGTTCCTACAATGAGCAGTTCTTC; CDR3: CASSYSMPSGSSYNEQFF
size: many; J: TRBJ2-2; D: .; length: 14; V: TRBV20-1; DNA: TGCAGTGCTAGCAACCCCCAGGGTTCCGGGGAGCTGTTTTTT; CDR3: CSASNPQGSGELFF
size: medium-sized; J: TRBJ2-7; D: .; length: 13; V: TRBV6-1; DNA: TGTGCCAGCGGACGGGCGAGCTCCTACGAGCAGTACTTC; CDR3: CASGRASSYEQYF
size: many; J: TRBJ1-1; D: .; length: 13; V: TRBV20-1; DNA: TGCAGTGCTACGACGGTCGCGGGCACTGAAGCTTTCTTT; CDR3: CSATTVAGTEAFF
size: once; J: TRBJ1-6; D: .; length: 16; V: TRBV30; DNA: TGTGCCTGGAGTGGTTACCGAAGCTCCTATAATTCACCCCTCCACTTT; CDR3: CAWSGYRSSYNSPLHF
size: .; J: TRBJ2-2; D: .; length: 16; V: TRBV11-2; DNA: TGTGCCAGCAGCCCCCTACTGGAGGTGTATACCGGGGAGCTGTTTTTT; CDR3: CASSPLLEVYTGELFF
size: many; J: TRBJ1-5; D: .; length: 12; V: TRBV19; DNA: TGTGCCAGTAATTACAGGGATGAGCCCCAGCATTTT; CDR3: CASNYRDEPQHF
size: .; J: TRBJ2-7; D: .; length: 14; V: TRBV6-2/TRBV6-3; DNA: TGTGCCAGCAGCCGGAACCTCCTTTTATACGAGCAGTACTTC; CDR3: CASSRNLLLYEQYF
size: many; J: TRBJ1-5; D: .; length: 14; V: TRBV5-6; DNA: TGTGCCAGCAGCGTCGGACAGAGCAATCAGCCCCAGCATTTT; CDR3: CASSVGQSNQPQHF